These T cell receptor beta chains were read from a single sample in a study of T cells in Graves' hyperthyroidism and ophthalmopathy. TCRdb recomputed calls from the multiplex PCR reads with MiXCR, one row per CDR3 protein. The sample shows about 700,000 distinct CDR3 sequences, approximately 42% of them seen only once. The sequencing sample was made of peripheral blood or thyroid tissue (not recorded which). The receptor set was obtained from an adult man with Graves' disease, either hyperthyroidism or ophthalmopathy (not recorded which). Each CDR3 is given with its conserved first and last residue. A D gene is named only where the DNA matches it firmly. Clone size appears in some rows only: once, few, many, or a class for an expanded clone.

D gene,J gene,clone size,V gene,CDR3 DNA,CDR3 protein
TRBD1,TRBJ2-5,-,TRBV7-4,TGTGCCAGCAGGACGCCGGGACAGGGGGAAGAGACCCAGTACTTC,CASRTPGQGEETQYF
-,TRBJ2-7,-,TRBV7-2,TGTGCCAGCAGCTTAACCCTGACGGATTCCTACGAGCAGTACTTC,CASSLTLTDSYEQYF
TRBD1,TRBJ1-2,-,TRBV7-9,TGTGCCAGTGCCCGGACAGGAGGCTATGGCTACACCTTC,CASARTGGYGYTF
TRBD1,TRBJ1-1,-,TRBV15,TGTGCCACCAGCAGAGATGGGACAGTCAACACTGAAGCTTTCTTT,CATSRDGTVNTEAFF
-,TRBJ1-5,-,TRBV7-6,TGTGCCAGCAGTCAGAGGGGGAATCAGCCCCAGCATTTT,CASSQRGNQPQHF
-,TRBJ1-5,many,TRBV5-6,TGTGCCAGCAGCTTGTGGCAGAATAGCAATCAGCCCCAGCATTTT,CASSLWQNSNQPQHF
TRBD2,TRBJ2-7,-,TRBV20-1,TGCAGTGCCGCGAAACCTAGCGGGGGGTACCACGAGCAGTACTTC,CSAAKPSGGYHEQYF
-,TRBJ1-2,-,TRBV29-1,TGCAGTGAATGGTTGGGGTCCTCCCACAGGTTCGGCTACACCTTC,CSEWLGSSHRFGYTF
-,TRBJ2-7,-,TRBV6-6,TGTGCCAGCACTGTCCTCGGTGGCGAGCAGTACTTC,CASTVLGGEQYF
TRBD1,TRBJ1-6,few,TRBV11-2,TGTGCCAGCAGTTTAAGCGACAGGGGGAGTTCACCCCTCCACTTT,CASSLSDRGSSPLHF